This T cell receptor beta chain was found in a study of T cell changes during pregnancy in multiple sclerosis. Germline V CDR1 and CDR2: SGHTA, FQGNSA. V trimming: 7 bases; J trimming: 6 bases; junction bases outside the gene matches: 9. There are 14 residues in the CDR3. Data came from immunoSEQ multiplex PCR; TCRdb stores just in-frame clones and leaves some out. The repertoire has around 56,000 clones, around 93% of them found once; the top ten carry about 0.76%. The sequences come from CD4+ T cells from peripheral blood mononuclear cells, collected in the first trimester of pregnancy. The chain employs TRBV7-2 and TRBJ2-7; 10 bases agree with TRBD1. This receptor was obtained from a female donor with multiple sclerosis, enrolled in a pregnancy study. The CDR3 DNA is TGTGCCAGCAAGCGGACAGGGGGATATAGCGAGCAGTACTTC. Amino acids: CASKRTGGYSEQYF.